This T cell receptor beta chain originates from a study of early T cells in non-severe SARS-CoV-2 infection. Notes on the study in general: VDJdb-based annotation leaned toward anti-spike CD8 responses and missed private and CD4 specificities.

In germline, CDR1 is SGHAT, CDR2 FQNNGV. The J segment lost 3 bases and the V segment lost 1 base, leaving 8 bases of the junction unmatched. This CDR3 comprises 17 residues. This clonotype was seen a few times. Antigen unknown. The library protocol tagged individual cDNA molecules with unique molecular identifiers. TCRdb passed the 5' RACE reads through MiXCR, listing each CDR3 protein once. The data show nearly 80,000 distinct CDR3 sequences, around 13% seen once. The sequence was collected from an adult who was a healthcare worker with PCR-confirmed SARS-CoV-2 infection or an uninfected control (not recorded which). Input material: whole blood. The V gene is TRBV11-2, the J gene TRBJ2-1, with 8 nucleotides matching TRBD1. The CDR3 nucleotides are TGTGCCAGCAGCTTAGTCCAGGGGGCTCGCATCTACAATGAGCAGTTCTTC. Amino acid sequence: CASSLVQGARIYNEQFF.